The 13 T cell receptor beta chains below were found in one sample sequenced in a study of T cell responses to AZD1222 COVID-19 vaccine. The assay was immunoSEQ multiplex PCR, and TCRdb's table has in-frame clones only and misses some. The sample carries around 130,000 clones, around nine tenths recorded once. Sequences were derived from peripheral blood, sampled 28 days after the second dose of the MenACWY control vaccine. The receptors stem from an adult who received the MenACWY meningococcal vaccine as a control.

The gene calls are TRBV30 and TRBJ2-7, with 8 bases lining up with TRBD2. The V and J ends lost 1 base and 7 bases, in that order; junction bases with no gene match: 9. Germline assignment: CDR1 GTSNPN and CDR2 SVGIG (reference sequence). The CDR3 consists of 14 residues. The CDR3 region is CAWSGSGSRWEQYF. CDR3 DNA: TGTGCCTGGAGTGGCAGCGGGAGCCGGTGGGAGCAGTACTTC.

This rearrangement joins TRBV5-1 to TRBJ1-1, with 10 positions matching TRBD1. This CDR3 comprises 16 residues. Per the germline V gene, CDR1 is SGHRS and CDR2 is YFSETQ. The ends lost 0 bases at V and 8 bases at J; junction bases unmatched: 10. The CDR3: CASSLVPGTGVDEAFF. The DNA of the CDR3 is TGCGCCAGCAGCTTGGTTCCCGGGACAGGGGTTGACGAAGCTTTCTTT.

This clone appeared a few times. V and J are TRBV7-9 and TRBJ2-7, with 8 bases aligning to TRBD1. Germline trimming cut 5 bases from V and 0 bases from J; bases unmatched to any gene: 9. The V gene's germline CDR1 is SEHNR and CDR2 FQNEAQ (reference sequence). The CDR3 is made up of 16 amino acids. CDR3 region: CASSSGQGKSSYEQYF. The CDR3 DNA sequence: TGTGCCAGCAGCAGCGGACAGGGCAAGAGCTCCTACGAGCAGTACTTC.

The chain combines TRBV18 with TRBJ2-2, with D unclear. Looked up from germline, CDR1 is KGHSH and CDR2 is LQKENI. The V end lost 3 bases, the J end lost 3 bases, and 2 bases lay between the germline ends. The length of the CDR3 is 12 residues. The CDR3 nucleotides are TGTGCCAGCTCACCTTACACCGGGGAGCTGTTTTTT. Its translation is CASSPYTGELFF.

This chain links TRBV28 with TRBJ1-1; D might be TRBD1 (5 bases). Germline values: CDR1 MDHEN, CDR2 SYDVKM. The CDR3 loop spans 13 amino acids. The ends were cut back, 6 bases at V and 7 bases at J, with 15 bases in the middle. CDR3 sequence reads: CASSGTLGIEAFF. CDR3 DNA sequence: TGTGCCAGCAGCGGGACGCTCGGTATTGAAGCTTTCTTT.

The genes are TRBV9 and TRBJ2-1; D ambiguous. The germline CDR1 and CDR2 sequences are SGDLS and YYNGEE. V lost 2 bases and J lost 4, with 13 bases in between. The CDR3 spans 15 residues. This CDR3 is CASSVRTVRYNEQFF. The CDR3 region has the DNA TGTGCCAGCAGCGTGAGAACAGTTCGTTACAATGAGCAGTTCTTC.

The gene calls are TRBV18 and TRBJ2-1; TRBD2 agrees at 7 bases. The ends lost 1 base at V and 3 bases at J; junction bases unmatched: 9. CDR3 length equals 17 residues. Germline V gene data show CDR1 as KGHSH and CDR2 as LQKENI. Here the CDR3 DNA reads TGTGCCAGCTCACCACTAGATGCTAGCGGAGTCTACAATGAGCAGTTCTTC. The encoded protein is CASSPLDASGVYNEQFF.

V and J are TRBV12-3 or TRBV12-4 and TRBJ1-1; the D is unclear. The ends were cut back, 7 bases at V and 1 base at J, with 7 bases in the middle. The CDR3 has 12 residues. This chain's CDR3 is CASISPNTEAFF. The CDR3 DNA is TGTGCCAGCATTTCCCCGAACACTGAAGCTTTCTTT.

This sequence joins TRBV24-1 and TRBJ1-2, with D hard to call. Germline V lookup: CDR1 KGHDR, CDR2 SFDVKD. The CDR3 has 13 residues. V dropped 0 bases and J dropped 6 bases, with 7 bases sitting between them. The CDR3: CATSDLRMDGYTF. The CDR3 DNA follows: TGTGCCACCAGTGATTTGCGGATGGATGGCTACACCTTC.

This clone showed up just once. This chain uses TRBV6-5 with TRBJ2-7; D is uncertain. Trimming took 5 bases from V and 0 from J, leaving 5 bases between them. The CDR3 has 12 residues. Per the germline V gene, CDR1 is MNHEY and CDR2 is SVGAGI. Here the CDR3 DNA reads TGTGCCAGCAGTATTAGCTCCTACGAGCAGTACTTC. It codes for CASSISSYEQYF.

The chain combines TRBV24-1 with TRBJ2-2, with 8 bases aligning to TRBD1. Germline trimming cut 2 bases from V and 6 bases from J; bases unmatched to any gene: 4. CDR1 and CDR2 from the germline V gene are KGHDR and SFDVKD. The length of the CDR3 is 15 residues. CDR3 sequence reads: CATSDSGQGAGELFF. The CDR3 DNA follows: TGTGCCACCAGTGATTCCGGACAGGGAGCCGGGGAGCTGTTTTTT.

The chain joins TRBV10-3 to TRBJ2-2, with D possibly being TRBD1 (7 bases). Trimming removed 6 bases from V and 7 bases from J, with 36 bases in between. The CDR3 spans 21 residues. CDR1 and CDR2 from the germline V gene are ENHRY and SYGVKD. Here the CDR3 reads CAIRQEGAIGATIVDNGELFF. The CDR3 DNA sequence: TGTGCCATCAGGCAGGAGGGGGCTATCGGGGCGACAATAGTAGATAACGGGGAGCTGTTTTTT.

The chain recombines TRBV27 with TRBJ2-7; D remains ambiguous. Deletions cut 6 bases from V and 0 bases from J, with 9 bases between. The CDR3 length is 13 residues. From germline, CDR1 is MNHEY and CDR2 SMNVEV (reference sequence). CDR3 bases: TGTGCCAGCAGACTGATAAGCTCCTACGAGCAGTACTTC. Protein: CASRLISSYEQYF.